Listed below are T cell receptor beta chains from one sample, sequenced in a study of T cell changes during pregnancy in multiple sclerosis. Only in-frame clones appear in the TCRdb table, and some are missing; sequencing was by immunoSEQ multiplex PCR. The table has some 93,000 clones, 92% seen once. The specimen comprised peripheral blood, sampled after pregnancy. Receptors originate from a female donor with multiple sclerosis, enrolled in a pregnancy study. The CDR3 runs from the conserved cysteine through the conserved F or W. A D gene is named only where the DNA matches it firmly. The listing skips clone size in some rows; elsewhere it reads once, few, many or a size class.

>TRBJ1-2|few|NA|TRBV19
CASSTGYGYTF
TGTGCCAGTAGTACGGGCTATGGCTACACCTTC
>TRBJ2-7|NA|TRBD1|TRBV2
CASSESTGVTYEQYF
TGTGCCAGCAGTGAGTCTACAGGGGTCACCTACGAGCAGTACTTC
>TRBJ2-5|NA|NA|TRBV6-5
CASSYSWGNNQETQYF
TGTGCCAGCAGTTACTCGTGGGGCAATAATCAAGAGACCCAGTACTTC
>TRBJ1-6|NA|TRBD1|TRBV30
CAWGWTGHNSPLHF
TGTGCCTGGGGATGGACAGGGCATAATTCACCCCTCCACTTT
>TRBJ1-5|NA|NA|TRBV6-1
CASISALGNQPQHF
TGTGCCAGCATATCCGCCCTAGGCAATCAGCCCCAGCATTTT
>TRBJ1-1|NA|NA|TRBV19
CASMGRYRANTEAFF
TGTGCCAGTATGGGACGATACAGGGCGAACACTGAAGCTTTCTTT
>TRBJ1-1|NA|NA|TRBV29-1
CSVVGAEAFF
TGCAGCGTTGTAGGGGCAGAAGCTTTCTTT
>TRBJ2-2|NA|TRBD1|TRBV18
CASSERQGFNTGELFF
TGTGCCAGCTCAGAACGACAGGGGTTTAACACCGGGGAGCTGTTTTTT
>TRBJ1-2|NA|TRBD1|TRBV6-1
CASRRGTAYGYTF
TGTGCCAGCAGGCGCGGGACAGCCTATGGCTACACCTTC
>TRBJ2-4|many|TRBD1|TRBV23-1
CASSQSGTGGPAKNIQYF
TGCGCCAGCAGTCAATCAGGGACAGGGGGACCAGCCAAAAACATTCAGTACTTC
>TRBJ1-4|NA|TRBD1|TRBV30
CAWSRGTGENEKLFF
TGTGCCTGGAGCCGAGGGACAGGAGAGAATGAAAAACTGTTTTTT
>TRBJ2-2|NA|NA|TRBV5-4
CASSSTGWTTNTGELFF
TGTGCCAGCAGCTCAACCGGCTGGACAACGAACACCGGGGAGCTGTTTTTT
>TRBJ2-1|NA|NA|TRBV5-6
CASRPQRAHPYNEQFF
TGTGCCAGCCGCCCCCAAAGAGCGCATCCCTACAATGAGCAGTTCTTC
>TRBJ2-3|NA|NA|TRBV10-3
CAISYGSAGDTQYF
TGTGCCATTTCTTACGGTTCGGCGGGAGATACGCAGTATTTT
>TRBJ2-5|NA|TRBD2|TRBV7-2
CASSSLAGGPIQETQYF
TGTGCCAGCAGCTCCTTAGCGGGGGGTCCCATCCAAGAGACCCAGTACTTC
>TRBJ2-3|once|TRBD2|TRBV7-3
CASSLGTSGGTDTQYF
TGTGCCAGCAGCTTAGGGACTAGCGGGGGTACAGATACGCAGTATTTT
>TRBJ1-2|NA|NA|TRBV27
CASSSPLRGYGYTF
TGTGCCAGCAGTTCCCCCCTCAGGGGCTATGGCTACACCTTC
>TRBJ2-7|NA|TRBD1|TRBV18
CASSPAPQGPYEQYF
TGTGCCAGCTCACCAGCCCCACAGGGGCCCTACGAGCAGTACTTC